This T cell receptor (beta chain) was profiled in a study of T cell responses to AZD1222 COVID-19 vaccine. Study outcomes and limitations: A rise in Spike-specific TCR breadth and depth followed two AZD1222 doses. Without day 14 samples, only post-peak T cell repertoires were studied. Clonal diversity was possibly underestimated, and white British individuals and females predominated among donors.

About this clone: What it binds is unknown.

The V end lost 3 bases, the J end lost 1 base, and 6 bases lay between the germline ends. The V gene's germline CDR1 is LNHDA and CDR2 SQIVND (reference sequence). The CDR3 sequence is 13 residues long. Sequenced by immunoSEQ multiplex PCR; TCRdb stores in-frame clones only, minus some. The repertoire includes about 150,000 clones, approximately 95% of them detected once, and about 6.7% sits in the top ten. The sample in question was peripheral blood, obtained 28 days after the second AZD1222 dose. The chain joins TRBV19 to TRBJ1-1; D is undetermined. The TCR sequence derives from an adult who received the AZD1222 COVID-19 vaccine. DNA for the CDR3: TGTGCCAGTAGTATTTTTCAGAACACTGAAGCTTTCTTT. Protein sequence: CASSIFQNTEAFF.